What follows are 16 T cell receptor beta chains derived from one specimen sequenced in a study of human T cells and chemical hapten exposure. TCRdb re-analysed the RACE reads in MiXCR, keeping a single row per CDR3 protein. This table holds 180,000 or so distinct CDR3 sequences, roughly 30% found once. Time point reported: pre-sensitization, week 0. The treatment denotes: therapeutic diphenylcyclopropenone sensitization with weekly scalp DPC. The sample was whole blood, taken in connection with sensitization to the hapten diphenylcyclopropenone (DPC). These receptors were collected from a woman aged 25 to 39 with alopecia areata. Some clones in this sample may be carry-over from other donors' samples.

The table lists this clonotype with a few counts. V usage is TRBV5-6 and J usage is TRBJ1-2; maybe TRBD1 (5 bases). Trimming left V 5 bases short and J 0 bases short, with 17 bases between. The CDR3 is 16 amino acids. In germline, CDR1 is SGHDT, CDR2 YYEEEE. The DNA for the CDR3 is TGTGCCAGCAGTCAAACGGGGACGTATTCTAACTATGGCTACACCTTC. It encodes CASSQTGTYSNYGYTF.

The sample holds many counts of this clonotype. The CDR3 is CASSLVSSNEQFF. CDR3 sequence (DNA): TGTGCCAGCAGCTTAGTCTCGAGCAATGAGCAGTTCTTC. This chain links TRBV7-9 with TRBJ2-1; D gene uncertain. CDR1 and CDR2 (germline): SEHNR, FQNEAQ (reference sequence). With 1 base removed from V and 6 bases from J, the gap between germline ends came to 7 bases. The CDR3 covers 13 residues.

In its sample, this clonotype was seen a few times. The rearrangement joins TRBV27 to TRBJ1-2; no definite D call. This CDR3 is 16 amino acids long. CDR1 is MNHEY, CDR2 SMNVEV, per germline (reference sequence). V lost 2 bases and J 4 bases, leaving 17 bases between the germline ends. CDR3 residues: CASSLGRGRRFYGYTF. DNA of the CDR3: TGTGCCAGCAGTTTAGGGAGAGGCAGGCGATTCTATGGCTACACCTTC.

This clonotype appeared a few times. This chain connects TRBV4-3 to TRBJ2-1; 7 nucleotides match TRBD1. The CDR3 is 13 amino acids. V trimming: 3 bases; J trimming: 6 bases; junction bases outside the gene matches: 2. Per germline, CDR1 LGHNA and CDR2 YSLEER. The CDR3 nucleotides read TGCGCCAGCAGCCAGTACAGGGGCAATGAGCAGTTCTTC. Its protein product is CASSQYRGNEQFF.

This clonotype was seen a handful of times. The CDR3 sequence: CASSPLPNTGELFF. CDR3 DNA sequence: TGCGCCAGCAGCCCCCTCCCGAACACCGGGGAGCTGTTTTTT. The rearrangement joins TRBV4-1 to TRBJ2-2; D uncertain. The CDR3 extends over 14 amino acids. Per germline, CDR1 MGHRA and CDR2 YSYEKL. V was trimmed by 4 bases and J by 0 bases, leaving 6 bases between them.

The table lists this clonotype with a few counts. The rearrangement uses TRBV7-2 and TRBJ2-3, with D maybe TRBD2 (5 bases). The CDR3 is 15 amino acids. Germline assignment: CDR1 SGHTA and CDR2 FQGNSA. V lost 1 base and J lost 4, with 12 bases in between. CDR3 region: CASSLDGRAADTQYF. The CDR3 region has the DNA TGTGCCAGCAGCTTAGATGGGCGGGCGGCAGATACGCAGTATTTT.

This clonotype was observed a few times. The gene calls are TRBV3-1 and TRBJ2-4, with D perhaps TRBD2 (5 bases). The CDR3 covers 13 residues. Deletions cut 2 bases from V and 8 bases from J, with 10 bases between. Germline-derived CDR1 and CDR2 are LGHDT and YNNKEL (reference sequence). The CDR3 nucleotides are TGTGCCAGCAGCCAAAACCCCGGGGACATTCAGTACTTC. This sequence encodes CASSQNPGDIQYF.

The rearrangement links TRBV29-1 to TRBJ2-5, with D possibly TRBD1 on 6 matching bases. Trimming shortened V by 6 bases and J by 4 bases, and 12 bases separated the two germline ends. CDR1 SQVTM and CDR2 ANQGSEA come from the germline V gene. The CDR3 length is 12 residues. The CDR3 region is CSVEQGRETQYF. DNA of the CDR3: TGCAGCGTCGAACAGGGAAGAGAGACCCAGTACTTC.

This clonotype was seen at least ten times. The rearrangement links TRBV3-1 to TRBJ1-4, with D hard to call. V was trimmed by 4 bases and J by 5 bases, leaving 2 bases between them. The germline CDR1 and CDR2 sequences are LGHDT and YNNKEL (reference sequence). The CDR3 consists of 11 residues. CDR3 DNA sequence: TGTGCCAGCAGCCGGAATGAAAAACTGTTTTTT. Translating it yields CASSRNEKLFF.

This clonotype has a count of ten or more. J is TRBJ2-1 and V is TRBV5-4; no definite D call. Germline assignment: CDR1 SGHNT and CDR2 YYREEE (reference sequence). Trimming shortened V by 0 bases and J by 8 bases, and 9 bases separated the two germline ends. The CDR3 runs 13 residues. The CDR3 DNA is TGTGCCAGCAGCTTGGACGATGACGATGAGCAGTTCTTC. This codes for CASSLDDDDEQFF. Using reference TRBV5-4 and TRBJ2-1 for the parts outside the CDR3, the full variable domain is ETGVTQSPTHLIKTRGQQVTLRCSSQSGHNTVSWYQQALGQGPQFIFQYYREEENGRGNFPPRFSGLQFPNYSSELNVNALELDDSALYLCASSLDDDDEQFFGPGTRLTVL.

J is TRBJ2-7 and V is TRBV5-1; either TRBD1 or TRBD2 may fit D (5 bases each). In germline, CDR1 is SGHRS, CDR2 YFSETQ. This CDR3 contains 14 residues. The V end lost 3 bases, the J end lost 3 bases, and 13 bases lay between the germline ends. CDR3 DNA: TGCGCCAGCAGCTCATCCGGGGCCCTCTACGAGCAGTACTTC. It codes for CASSSSGALYEQYF.

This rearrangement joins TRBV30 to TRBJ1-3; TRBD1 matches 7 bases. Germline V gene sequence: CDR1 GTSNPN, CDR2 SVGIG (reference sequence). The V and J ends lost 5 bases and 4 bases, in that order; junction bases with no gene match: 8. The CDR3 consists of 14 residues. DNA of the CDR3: TGTGCCTGGGCCAACAGGGGCGGCGGAAACACCATATATTTT. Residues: CAWANRGGGNTIYF.

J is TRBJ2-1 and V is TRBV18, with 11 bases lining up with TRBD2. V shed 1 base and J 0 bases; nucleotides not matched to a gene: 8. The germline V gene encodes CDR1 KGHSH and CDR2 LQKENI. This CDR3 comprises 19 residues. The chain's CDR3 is CASSPLAGGSMSSYNEQFF. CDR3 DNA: TGTGCCAGCTCACCACTAGCGGGGGGGTCAATGAGCTCCTACAATGAGCAGTTCTTC.

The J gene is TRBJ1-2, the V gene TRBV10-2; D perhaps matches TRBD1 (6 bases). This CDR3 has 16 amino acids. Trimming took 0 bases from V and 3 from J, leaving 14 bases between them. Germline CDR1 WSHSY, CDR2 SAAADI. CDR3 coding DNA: TGCGCCAGCAGTGAGTCGGGGGGGGCCGCCGACTATGGCTACACCTTC. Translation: CASSESGGAADYGYTF.

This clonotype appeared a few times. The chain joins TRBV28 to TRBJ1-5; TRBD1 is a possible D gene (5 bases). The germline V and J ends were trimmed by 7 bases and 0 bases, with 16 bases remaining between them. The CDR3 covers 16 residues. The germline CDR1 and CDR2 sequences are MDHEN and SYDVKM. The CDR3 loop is CASTLLRTNSNQPQHF. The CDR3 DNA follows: TGTGCCAGCACCCTACTCCGGACAAATAGCAATCAGCCCCAGCATTTT.

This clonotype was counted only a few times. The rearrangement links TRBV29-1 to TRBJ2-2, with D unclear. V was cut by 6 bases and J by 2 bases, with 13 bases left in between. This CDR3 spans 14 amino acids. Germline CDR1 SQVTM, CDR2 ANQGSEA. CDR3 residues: CSVGHVANTGELFF. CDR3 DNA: TGCAGCGTGGGTCATGTGGCCAACACCGGGGAGCTGTTTTTT.